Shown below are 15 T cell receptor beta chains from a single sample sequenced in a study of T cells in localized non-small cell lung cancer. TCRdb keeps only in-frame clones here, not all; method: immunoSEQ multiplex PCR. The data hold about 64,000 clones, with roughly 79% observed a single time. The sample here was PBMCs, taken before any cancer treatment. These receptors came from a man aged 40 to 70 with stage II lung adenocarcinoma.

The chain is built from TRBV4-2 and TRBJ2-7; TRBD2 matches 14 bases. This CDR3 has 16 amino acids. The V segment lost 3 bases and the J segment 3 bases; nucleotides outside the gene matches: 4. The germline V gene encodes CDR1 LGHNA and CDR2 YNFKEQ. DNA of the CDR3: TGTGCCAGCAGCCAGACTAGCGGGAGGGGGCTCTACGAGCAGTACTTC. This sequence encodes CASSQTSGRGLYEQYF.

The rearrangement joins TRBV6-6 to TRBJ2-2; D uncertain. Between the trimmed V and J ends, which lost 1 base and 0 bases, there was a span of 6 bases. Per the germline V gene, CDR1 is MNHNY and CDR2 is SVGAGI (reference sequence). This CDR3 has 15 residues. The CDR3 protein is CASSYYPPNTGELFF. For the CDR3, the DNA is TGTGCCAGCAGTTACTACCCGCCGAACACCGGGGAGCTGTTTTTT.

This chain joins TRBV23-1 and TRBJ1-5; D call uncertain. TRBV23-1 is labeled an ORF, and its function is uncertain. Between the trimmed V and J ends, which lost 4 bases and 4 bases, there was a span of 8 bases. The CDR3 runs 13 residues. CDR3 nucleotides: TGCGCCAGCAGTCGGAAGGTAAATCAGCCCCAGCATTTT. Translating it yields CASSRKVNQPQHF.

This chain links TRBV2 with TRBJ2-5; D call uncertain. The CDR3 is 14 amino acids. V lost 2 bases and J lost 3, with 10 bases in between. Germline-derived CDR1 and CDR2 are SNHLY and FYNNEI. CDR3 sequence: CASSESLGKETQYF. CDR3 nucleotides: TGTGCCAGCAGTGAAAGCCTAGGGAAAGAGACCCAGTACTTC. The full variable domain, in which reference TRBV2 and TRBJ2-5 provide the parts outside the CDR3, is EPEVTQTPSHQVTQMGQEVILRCVPISNHLYFYWYRQILGQKVEFLVSFYNNEISEKSEIFDDQFSVERPDGSNFTLKIRSTKLEDSAMYFCASSESLGKETQYFGPGTRLLVL.

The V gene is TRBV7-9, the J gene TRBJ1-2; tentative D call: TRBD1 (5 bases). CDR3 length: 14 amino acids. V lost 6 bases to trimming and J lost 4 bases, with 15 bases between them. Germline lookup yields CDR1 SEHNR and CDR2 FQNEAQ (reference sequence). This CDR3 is CASRGQGYRYGYTF. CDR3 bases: TGTGCCAGCAGAGGTCAGGGATACCGCTATGGCTACACCTTC.

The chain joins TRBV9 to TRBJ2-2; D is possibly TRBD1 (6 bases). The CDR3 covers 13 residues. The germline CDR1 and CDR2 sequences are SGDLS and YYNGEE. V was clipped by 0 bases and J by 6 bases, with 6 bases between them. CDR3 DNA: TGTGCCAGCAGCGTAGACAGGGCCGGGGAGCTGTTTTTT. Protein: CASSVDRAGELFF.

The CDR3 is CASMGEWGRETQYF. The CDR3 nucleotides are TGTGCCAGTATGGGGGAATGGGGTAGAGAGACCCAGTACTTC. The chain joins TRBV19 to TRBJ2-5; D assignment may be TRBD1 or TRBD2 (5 bases each). Germline V gene sequence: CDR1 LNHDA, CDR2 SQIVND (reference sequence). V was shortened by 7 bases and J by 4 bases, with 16 bases between the two germline ends. This CDR3 comprises 14 residues.

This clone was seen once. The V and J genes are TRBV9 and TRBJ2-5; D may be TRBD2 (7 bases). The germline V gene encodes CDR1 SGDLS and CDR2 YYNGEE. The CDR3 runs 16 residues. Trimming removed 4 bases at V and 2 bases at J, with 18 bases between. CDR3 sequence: CASSMRGGGGQETQYF. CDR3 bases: TGTGCCAGCAGCATGAGGGGAGGGGGAGGACAAGAGACCCAGTACTTC.

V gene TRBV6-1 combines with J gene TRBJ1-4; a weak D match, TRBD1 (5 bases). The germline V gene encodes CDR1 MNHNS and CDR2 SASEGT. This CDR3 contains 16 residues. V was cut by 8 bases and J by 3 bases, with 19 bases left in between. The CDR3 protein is CASGGAGVGANEKLFF. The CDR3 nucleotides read TGTGCCAGCGGTGGGGCAGGCGTCGGTGCTAATGAAAAACTGTTTTTT.

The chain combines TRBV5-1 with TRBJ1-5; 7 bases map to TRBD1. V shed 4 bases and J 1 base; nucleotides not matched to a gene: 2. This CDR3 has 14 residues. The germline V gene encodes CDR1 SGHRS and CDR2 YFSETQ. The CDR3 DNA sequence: TGCGCCAGCAGCCAGACAGGGAGCAATCAGCCCCAGCATTTT. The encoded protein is CASSQTGSNQPQHF.

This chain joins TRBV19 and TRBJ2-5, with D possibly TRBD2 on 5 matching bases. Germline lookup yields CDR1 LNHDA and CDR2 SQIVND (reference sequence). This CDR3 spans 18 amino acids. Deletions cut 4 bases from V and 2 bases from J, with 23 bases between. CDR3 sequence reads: CASSTPYGGDGRQETQYF. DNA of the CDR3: TGTGCCAGTAGTACCCCTTATGGAGGAGACGGCCGACAAGAGACCCAGTACTTC.

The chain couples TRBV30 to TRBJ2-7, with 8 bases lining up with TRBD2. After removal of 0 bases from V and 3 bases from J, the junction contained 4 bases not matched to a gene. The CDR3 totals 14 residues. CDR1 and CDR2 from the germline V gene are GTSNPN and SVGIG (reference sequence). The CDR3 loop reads CAWSVGGRFYEQYF. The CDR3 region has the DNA TGTGCCTGGAGTGTGGGCGGGAGGTTCTACGAGCAGTACTTC.

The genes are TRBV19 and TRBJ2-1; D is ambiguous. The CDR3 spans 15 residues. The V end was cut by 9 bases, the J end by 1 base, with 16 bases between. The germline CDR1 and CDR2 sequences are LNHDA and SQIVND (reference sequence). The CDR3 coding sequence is TGTGCCAGCACGATAGGACGCTCATCCTACAATGAGCAGTTCTTC. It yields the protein CASTIGRSSYNEQFF.

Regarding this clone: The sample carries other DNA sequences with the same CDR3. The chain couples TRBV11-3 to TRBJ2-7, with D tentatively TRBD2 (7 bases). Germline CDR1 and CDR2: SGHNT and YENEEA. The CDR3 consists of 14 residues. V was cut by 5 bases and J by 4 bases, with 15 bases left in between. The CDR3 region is CASSLLGGAYEQYF. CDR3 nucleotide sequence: TGTGCCAGCAGCCTTCTGGGGGGGGCGTACGAGCAGTACTTC.

The CDR3 DNA reads TGTGCCAGCAGTTCCCCCCGGGACCGCAATCAGCCCCAGCATTTT. It translates to CASSSPRDRNQPQHF. The rearrangement links TRBV6-5 to TRBJ1-5; D may be TRBD1 (5 bases). Germline V gene sequence: CDR1 MNHEY, CDR2 SVGAGI. The CDR3 length is 15 residues. The V and J ends lost 4 bases and 2 bases respectively, with 12 bases between them.